These T cell receptor beta chains were read from a single sample in a study of Ad26.COV2.S vaccination and SARS-CoV-2 variants. Sequenced by immunoSEQ multiplex PCR; TCRdb stores in-frame clones only, minus some. Altogether some 250,000 clones are present, roughly 90% being singletons, with the ten largest covering about 10%. This material consisted of peripheral blood, taken in a trial of Ad26.COV2.S vaccine versus placebo. The source of these receptors is a person between 18 and 59 years old who received the Ad26.COV2.S COVID-19 vaccine or a placebo. The CDR3 runs from the conserved cysteine through the conserved F or W. A D gene is named only where the DNA matches it firmly. Size tells how often a clone was seen (once, few, many) or the class of an expanded clone, and some rows leave it out.

TRBD1	16	once	TRBV24-1	TRBJ1-2	TGTGCCACCAGTGATCCGAATACAGGGGGCGGGTATGGCTACACCTTC	CATSDPNTGGGYGYTF
NA	16	NA	TRBV7-3	TRBJ2-2	TGTGCCAGCAGCTTATGGGGTCCCTCTGGCACCGGGGAGCTGTTTTTT	CASSLWGPSGTGELFF
TRBD1	15	NA	TRBV7-3	TRBJ2-1	TGTGCCAGCAGCTCGGGACAGGGTTTATACAATGAGCAGTTCTTC	CASSSGQGLYNEQFF
TRBD1	15	NA	TRBV18	TRBJ2-7	TGTGCCAGCTCACCGTCGGGACAGGGCCTCTACGAGCAGTACTTC	CASSPSGQGLYEQYF
NA	13	NA	TRBV5-3	TRBJ1-2	TGTGCCAGAAGCTTGGCATGGGGAAATGGCTACACCTTC	CARSLAWGNGYTF
NA	14	NA	TRBV5-1	TRBJ2-3	TGCGCCAGCAGCTTGGAGGTGCTCTCAGATACGCAGTATTTT	CASSLEVLSDTQYF
TRBD2	14	NA	TRBV4-3	TRBJ2-7	TGCGCCAGCAGCCATAGCGGGGGTCAATACGAGCAGTACTTC	CASSHSGGQYEQYF
NA	16	NA	TRBV4-1	TRBJ2-7	TGCGCCAGCAGCCGGGACCTCCTGGACTGGGCCTACGAGCAGTACTTC	CASSRDLLDWAYEQYF
TRBD1	16	NA	TRBV5-4	TRBJ2-7	TGTGCCAGCAGCTTCGGACAGGGCCCCACCTTCTACGAGCAGTACTTC	CASSFGQGPTFYEQYF
NA	13	NA	TRBV3-1/TRBV3-2	TRBJ2-5	TGTGCCAGCAGCAGGACAGTCCTAGAGACCCAGTACTTC	CASSRTVLETQYF
NA	18	NA	TRBV24-1	TRBJ2-3	TGTGCCACCAGTGATTTTCGCGGTCGGGCGGAGAGCACAGATACGCAGTATTTT	CATSDFRGRAESTDTQYF
TRBD2	13	NA	TRBV7-6	TRBJ2-7	TGTGCCAGCAGCATAAGAGGGAGGGACGAGCAGTACTTC	CASSIRGRDEQYF
NA	15	NA	TRBV4-2	TRBJ1-5	TGTGCCAGCAGCCAAGAAGGCAGGGACGGGCAGCCCCAGCATTTT	CASSQEGRDGQPQHF
TRBD2	17	NA	TRBV10-3	TRBJ2-1	TGTGCCATCAGCCTCATGCCGGGACTAGCGGGGGGGAATGAGCAGTTCTTC	CAISLMPGLAGGNEQFF
TRBD2	17	NA	TRBV6-2/TRBV6-3	TRBJ2-2	TGTGCCAGCACCCCCGGGACTAGCGGGGGGGACACCGGGGAGCTGTTTTTT	CASTPGTSGGDTGELFF
NA	13	NA	TRBV5-1	TRBJ2-5	TGCGCCAGCAGCTTGGTACTAGGGGAGACCCAGTACTTC	CASSLVLGETQYF
TRBD1	14	NA	TRBV11-3	TRBJ1-5	TGTGCCAGCAGCACCCGACAGGGCCCGCAGCCCCAGCATTTT	CASSTRQGPQPQHF
NA	17	NA	TRBV7-2	TRBJ1-3	TGTGCCAGCAGCTTATGGGGGCAGGGATTCTCTGGAAACACCATATATTTT	CASSLWGQGFSGNTIYF
NA	12	NA	TRBV7-9	TRBJ1-5	TGTGCCGGACCAAGGGGAATCAAGCCCCAGCATTTT	CAGPRGIKPQHF
TRBD1	14	once	TRBV6-4	TRBJ2-5	TGTGCCAGCAGTGCACAGGGGGCGAGAGAGACCCAGTACTTC	CASSAQGARETQYF
NA	18	NA	TRBV28	TRBJ1-1	TGTGCCAGCAGTTCCGTTATGGGGGACCCGTGGGCGAACACTGAAGCTTTCTTT	CASSSVMGDPWANTEAFF
NA	16	NA	TRBV5-1	TRBJ2-5	TGCGCCAGCAGCTTTTTTCGAGGGAGACCCCAAGAGACCCAGTACTTC	CASSFFRGRPQETQYF
NA	15	NA	TRBV27	TRBJ2-5	TGTGCCAGCAGTTTATCGCCCAGACTTAAAGAGACCCAGTACTTC	CASSLSPRLKETQYF
NA	13	once	TRBV7-9	TRBJ2-1	TGTGCCAGCAGCTTACTCATATACAATGAGCAGTTCTTC	CASSLLIYNEQFF